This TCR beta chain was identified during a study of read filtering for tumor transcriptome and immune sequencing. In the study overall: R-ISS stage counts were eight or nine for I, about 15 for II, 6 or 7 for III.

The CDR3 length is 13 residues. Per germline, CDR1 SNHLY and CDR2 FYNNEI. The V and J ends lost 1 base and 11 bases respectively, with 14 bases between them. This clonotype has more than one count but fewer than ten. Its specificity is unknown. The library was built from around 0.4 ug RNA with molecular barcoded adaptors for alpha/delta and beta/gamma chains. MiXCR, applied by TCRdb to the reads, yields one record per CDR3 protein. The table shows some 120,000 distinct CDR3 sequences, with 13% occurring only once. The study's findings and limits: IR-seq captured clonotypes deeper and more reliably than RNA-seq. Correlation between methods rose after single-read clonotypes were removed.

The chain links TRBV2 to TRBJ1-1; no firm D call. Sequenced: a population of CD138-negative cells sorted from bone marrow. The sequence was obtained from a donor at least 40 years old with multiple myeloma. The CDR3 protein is CASSEVLETRAFF. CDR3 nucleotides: TGTGCCAGCAGTGAAGTGTTGGAGACTCGTGCTTTCTTT.